These T cell receptor beta chains were read from a single sample in a study of OX40 agonist ivuxolimab in advanced cancers. TCRdb's table, derived via immunoSEQ multiplex PCR, lists solely in-frame clones and lacks some. The data hold over 8,000 clones, with about 85% observed a single time. The input for sequencing was CD4+ or CD8+ T cells sorted from blood, taken in a trial of the OX40 agonist ivuxolimab. The receptors stem from an adult with an advanced solid tumor such as melanoma, head and neck, liver or kidney cancer. CDR3s include the opening cysteine and the closing phenylalanine or tryptophan. D genes are given only for firm matches. Rows give clone size only sometimes, using once, few, many, or a class for an expanded clone.

V gene: TRBV27; D gene: TRBD1; clone size: NA; J gene: TRBJ2-7; CDR3 protein: CASSSLGQDAYEQYF; CDR3 DNA: TGTGCCAGCAGTTCCCTAGGACAGGATGCCTACGAGCAGTACTTC
V gene: TRBV6-5; D gene: TRBD1; clone size: NA; J gene: TRBJ2-2; CDR3 protein: CASSYWQGDTGELFF; CDR3 DNA: TGTGCCAGCAGTTACTGGCAGGGGGACACCGGGGAGCTGTTTTTT
V gene: TRBV9; D gene: NA; clone size: NA; J gene: TRBJ1-3; CDR3 protein: CASSVGAVGSGNTIYF; CDR3 DNA: TGTGCCAGCAGCGTGGGGGCCGTTGGCTCTGGAAACACCATATATTTT
V gene: TRBV19; D gene: NA; clone size: NA; J gene: TRBJ1-5; CDR3 protein: CASSKDGSNQPQHF; CDR3 DNA: TGTGCCAGTAGTAAGGACGGAAGCAATCAGCCCCAGCATTTT
V gene: TRBV4-3; D gene: NA; clone size: NA; J gene: TRBJ2-2; CDR3 protein: CASSQDRGSTGELFF; CDR3 DNA: TGCGCCAGCAGCCAAGATAGGGGGTCTACCGGGGAGCTGTTTTTT
V gene: TRBV10-2; D gene: NA; clone size: NA; J gene: TRBJ2-1; CDR3 protein: CASTQPPPYNEQFF; CDR3 DNA: TGCGCCAGCACTCAACCCCCCCCCTACAATGAGCAGTTCTTC
V gene: TRBV13; D gene: NA; clone size: NA; J gene: TRBJ1-2; CDR3 protein: CASRSDRSFGYTF; CDR3 DNA: TGTGCCAGCAGATCCGACAGGTCCTTTGGCTACACCTTC
V gene: TRBV18; D gene: TRBD1; clone size: few; J gene: TRBJ1-1; CDR3 protein: CASSDRANTEAFF; CDR3 DNA: TGTGCCAGCTCAGACAGGGCCAACACTGAAGCTTTCTTT
V gene: TRBV5-1; D gene: NA; clone size: NA; J gene: TRBJ1-1; CDR3 protein: CASSLDVNPLAEAFF; CDR3 DNA: TGCGCCAGCAGCTTGGACGTCAATCCGCTGGCCGAAGCTTTCTTT
V gene: TRBV6-1; D gene: NA; clone size: NA; J gene: TRBJ1-1; CDR3 protein: CASARGTEAFF; CDR3 DNA: TGTGCCAGCGCCCGGGGCACTGAAGCTTTCTTT
V gene: TRBV28; D gene: NA; clone size: few; J gene: TRBJ2-7; CDR3 protein: CAANTPGSYEQYF; CDR3 DNA: TGTGCCGCCAATACTCCAGGGTCGTACGAGCAGTACTTC
V gene: TRBV4-3; D gene: NA; clone size: NA; J gene: TRBJ1-2; CDR3 protein: CASSPDRALRGYTF; CDR3 DNA: TGCGCCAGCAGCCCGGACCGGGCACTGCGGGGCTACACCTTC
V gene: TRBV6-5; D gene: NA; clone size: NA; J gene: TRBJ1-6; CDR3 protein: CASSWSSYNSPLHF; CDR3 DNA: TGTGCCAGCAGCTGGAGCTCCTATAATTCACCCCTCCACTTT
V gene: TRBV11-2; D gene: NA; clone size: NA; J gene: TRBJ2-3; CDR3 protein: CASNNRGPGGDTQYF; CDR3 DNA: TGTGCCAGTAACAACCGGGGCCCTGGGGGGGATACGCAGTATTTT
V gene: TRBV7-9; D gene: NA; clone size: NA; J gene: TRBJ1-2; CDR3 protein: CASSLDGGTGYGYTF; CDR3 DNA: TGTGCCAGCAGCTTAGACGGGGGCACGGGCTATGGCTACACCTTC
V gene: TRBV7-9; D gene: NA; clone size: NA; J gene: TRBJ2-7; CDR3 protein: CASSFSSTYEQYF; CDR3 DNA: TGTGCCAGCAGCTTTTCATCTACCTACGAGCAGTACTTC
V gene: TRBV7-3; D gene: TRBD2; clone size: NA; J gene: TRBJ2-7; CDR3 protein: CASSVWTSGSIYEQYF; CDR3 DNA: TGTGCCAGCAGCGTCTGGACTAGCGGGAGCATCTACGAGCAGTACTTC
V gene: TRBV5-4; D gene: TRBD1; clone size: medium-sized; J gene: TRBJ2-1; CDR3 protein: CASRQGYNEQFF; CDR3 DNA: TGTGCCAGCCGACAGGGTTATAATGAGCAGTTCTTC
V gene: TRBV18; D gene: NA; clone size: NA; J gene: TRBJ2-1; CDR3 protein: CASSPPSGLGNEQFF; CDR3 DNA: TGTGCCAGCTCACCACCGTCAGGGCTAGGAAATGAGCAGTTCTTC
V gene: TRBV29-1; D gene: NA; clone size: NA; J gene: TRBJ1-5; CDR3 protein: CSAAWRDQPQHF; CDR3 DNA: TGCAGCGCCGCGTGGAGGGATCAGCCCCAGCATTTT
V gene: TRBV6-6; D gene: NA; clone size: NA; J gene: TRBJ2-7; CDR3 protein: CASSYSDEQYF; CDR3 DNA: TGTGCCAGCAGTTACTCCGACGAGCAGTACTTC
V gene: TRBV28; D gene: NA; clone size: NA; J gene: TRBJ2-1; CDR3 protein: CASIMTISYNEQFF; CDR3 DNA: TGTGCCAGCATAATGACTATCTCCTACAATGAGCAGTTCTTC
V gene: TRBV7-8; D gene: TRBD1; clone size: NA; J gene: TRBJ1-2; CDR3 protein: CASSSGQGDGYTF; CDR3 DNA: TGTGCCAGCAGCTCAGGACAGGGGGATGGCTACACCTTC
V gene: TRBV30; D gene: NA; clone size: NA; J gene: TRBJ1-1; CDR3 protein: CAWSTGYAEAFF; CDR3 DNA: TGTGCCTGGAGTACGGGTTACGCTGAAGCTTTCTTT
V gene: TRBV5-1; D gene: NA; clone size: NA; J gene: TRBJ1-1; CDR3 protein: CASSLTQGKGTEAFF; CDR3 DNA: TGCGCCAGCAGCTTGACACAGGGTAAAGGGACTGAAGCTTTCTTT
V gene: TRBV15; D gene: NA; clone size: NA; J gene: TRBJ1-3; CDR3 protein: CATSTRGGLGGNTIYF; CDR3 DNA: TGTGCCACCAGCACTAGGGGCGGTCTCGGAGGAAACACCATATATTTT
V gene: TRBV9; D gene: NA; clone size: few; J gene: TRBJ2-7; CDR3 protein: CASSVAAGYEQYF; CDR3 DNA: TGTGCCAGCAGCGTAGCAGCCGGGTACGAGCAGTACTTC
V gene: TRBV28; D gene: TRBD1; clone size: once; J gene: TRBJ1-1; CDR3 protein: CASSWRDRRFGNTEAFF; CDR3 DNA: TGTGCCAGCAGTTGGCGGGACAGGCGATTTGGGAACACTGAAGCTTTCTTT
V gene: TRBV7-3; D gene: TRBD2; clone size: NA; J gene: TRBJ2-7; CDR3 protein: CASSPMGGTSGMKYF; CDR3 DNA: TGTGCCAGCAGCCCAATGGGTGGGACTAGCGGGATGAAGTACTTC
V gene: TRBV14; D gene: TRBD1; clone size: NA; J gene: TRBJ1-1; CDR3 protein: CASSQRGGVSAEAFF; CDR3 DNA: TGTGCCAGCAGCCAAAGAGGGGGCGTTTCGGCTGAAGCTTTCTTT
V gene: TRBV29-1; D gene: NA; clone size: NA; J gene: TRBJ2-2; CDR3 protein: CSVGQGTNTGELFF; CDR3 DNA: TGCAGCGTTGGCCAGGGTACGAACACCGGGGAGCTGTTTTTT
V gene: TRBV28; D gene: NA; clone size: NA; J gene: TRBJ2-7; CDR3 protein: CASTWGSSAYEQYF; CDR3 DNA: TGTGCCAGTACTTGGGGCAGTTCAGCCTACGAGCAGTACTTC
V gene: TRBV27; D gene: NA; clone size: NA; J gene: TRBJ2-5; CDR3 protein: CASRRGQTQYF; CDR3 DNA: TGTGCCAGCAGACGAGGGCAGACCCAGTACTTC
V gene: TRBV13; D gene: NA; clone size: NA; J gene: TRBJ2-7; CDR3 protein: CASSGRSPEQYF; CDR3 DNA: TGTGCCAGCAGCGGGAGATCCCCCGAGCAGTACTTC
V gene: TRBV6-5; D gene: NA; clone size: NA; J gene: TRBJ2-5; CDR3 protein: CASSYSNGGETQYF; CDR3 DNA: TGTGCCAGCAGTTACTCGAACGGGGGAGAGACCCAGTACTTC
V gene: TRBV30; D gene: TRBD1; clone size: NA; J gene: TRBJ2-1; CDR3 protein: CAWHTDRVGDEQFF; CDR3 DNA: TGTGCCTGGCACACGGACAGGGTGGGGGATGAGCAGTTCTTC
V gene: TRBV28; D gene: NA; clone size: NA; J gene: TRBJ2-7; CDR3 protein: CASSLQRTYEQYF; CDR3 DNA: TGTGCCAGCAGCCTACAGCGGACCTACGAGCAGTACTTC
V gene: TRBV10-3; D gene: NA; clone size: once; J gene: TRBJ1-5; CDR3 protein: CAISGSGAGDQPQHF; CDR3 DNA: TGTGCCATCAGCGGCTCGGGGGCCGGCGATCAGCCCCAGCATTTT
V gene: TRBV7-9; D gene: NA; clone size: NA; J gene: TRBJ1-2; CDR3 protein: CASSPNNGYTF; CDR3 DNA: TGTGCCAGCAGTCCTAATAATGGCTACACCTTC
V gene: TRBV10-3; D gene: NA; clone size: NA; J gene: TRBJ1-1; CDR3 protein: CATRVNRATEAFF; CDR3 DNA: TGTGCCACCAGGGTGAACAGGGCCACTGAAGCTTTCTTT
V gene: TRBV13; D gene: NA; clone size: NA; J gene: TRBJ1-1; CDR3 protein: CASSDRDRLMNTEAFF; CDR3 DNA: TGTGCCAGCAGCGACCGGGACCGCCTAATGAACACTGAAGCTTTCTTT
V gene: TRBV30; D gene: NA; clone size: NA; J gene: TRBJ2-7; CDR3 protein: CAWTSSSYEQYF; CDR3 DNA: TGTGCCTGGACGTCCAGCTCCTACGAGCAGTACTTC
V gene: TRBV19; D gene: NA; clone size: NA; J gene: TRBJ2-2; CDR3 protein: CASMWGYTGELFF; CDR3 DNA: TGTGCCAGTATGTGGGGCTACACCGGGGAGCTGTTTTTT
V gene: TRBV6-5; D gene: TRBD1; clone size: NA; J gene: TRBJ1-1; CDR3 protein: CASSWDRVGLNTEAFF; CDR3 DNA: TGTGCCAGCAGTTGGGACAGGGTCGGGTTAAACACTGAAGCTTTCTTT
V gene: TRBV7-9; D gene: TRBD2; clone size: NA; J gene: TRBJ2-1; CDR3 protein: CASSPRGLAGGMPYNEQFF; CDR3 DNA: TGTGCCAGCAGCCCCAGGGGACTAGCGGGAGGGATGCCCTACAATGAGCAGTTCTTC
V gene: TRBV25-1; D gene: NA; clone size: NA; J gene: TRBJ2-3; CDR3 protein: CASSEYLDTQYF; CDR3 DNA: TGTGCCAGCAGTGAATACTTGGATACGCAGTATTTT